The clone carrying this T cell receptor (beta chain) was counted between two and nine times. Its specificity is unknown. The TCR beta cDNA libraries contained unique molecular identifiers. T cells, about 0.9 to 11 million of them, yielded 500,000 to 600,000 cDNA molecules. TCRdb reanalysed the PCR reads using MiXCR and keeps one entry per CDR3 protein. The sample includes approximately 730,000 distinct CDR3 sequences, about 27% of them seen just once. The source of the sample is a study of post-analysis software for immune sequencing data. Whole-study context: Relapsing-remitting, secondary progressive and progressive-relapsing forms of multiple sclerosis all featured among disease courses.

Whole-study results and caveats: Relative to controls, patients with multiple sclerosis showed significantly lower normalized Chao1 diversity. Analysis by F measure revealed that same-batch samples clustered strongly together. When patients were compared with controls, about five TRBV segments were more frequent, TRBV5-6, TRBV5-1 and TRBV20-1 among them.

Germline V lookup: CDR1 SGHDT, CDR2 YYEEEE. After removal of 3 bases from V and 6 bases from J, the junction contained 11 bases not matched to a gene. The CDR3 runs 16 residues. V is TRBV5-6 and J is TRBJ2-3; 9 nucleotides align to TRBD2. This TCR was recovered from a girl aged 5-17 years with multiple sclerosis. The sample comprised blood. CDR3 amino acids: CASSWGLARARDTQYF. In DNA form, the CDR3 reads TGTGCCAGCAGCTGGGGACTAGCTCGCGCCAGGGATACGCAGTATTTT.